This T cell receptor (beta chain) is from a study of CD8 T cells in Susac syndrome. V dropped 5 bases and J dropped 4 bases, with 16 bases sitting between them. The CDR3 is 15 residues long. Germline V CDR1 and CDR2: SNHLY, FYNNEI. Random hexamers primed reverse transcription of about 0.5 to 1 ug RNA. MiXCR, applied by TCRdb to the immunoSEQ multiplex PCR reads, yields one record per CDR3 protein. Among 90,000 to 150,000 distinct CDR3 sequences listed, 85% to 95% were seen once. CD8+ and CD4+ T cells from blood underwent TCR beta sequencing, which was carried out in a high-throughput format. Sequenced sample: CD4+ T cells from PBMCs. The TCR was taken from a human donor in good health. The chain is built from TRBV2 and TRBJ2-3, with D perhaps matching TRBD2 (5 bases). In DNA form, the CDR3 reads TGTGCCAGCAGTACGAGTTCCGGGGTTTCAGATACGCAGTATTTT. Translated, it gives CASSTSSGVSDTQYF.